Following are 27 T cell receptor beta chains from one sample sequenced in a study of CD8 T cells in Susac syndrome. When the RNA was reverse transcribed, random hexamers were used with an input of roughly 0.45 to 1 ug. A single record per CDR3 protein comes from TCRdb applying MiXCR to the immunoSEQ multiplex PCR reads. Among under 200,000 distinct CDR3 sequences listed, just under 95% were seen once. Sequenced sample: CD8+ T cells from PBMCs. The source of these receptors is a human donor with Susac syndrome.

The V and J genes are TRBV3-1 and TRBJ2-7; 10 nucleotides match TRBD2. Trimming took 2 bases from V and 6 from J; bases not matched to a gene: 4. There are 14 residues in the CDR3. The germline V gene encodes CDR1 LGHDT and CDR2 YNNKEL (reference sequence). The CDR3 protein is CASSQKLAGIEQYF. The CDR3 DNA follows: TGTGCCAGCAGCCAAAAACTAGCGGGGATCGAGCAGTACTTC.

J is TRBJ1-2 and V is TRBV28; D gene uncertain. V lost 7 bases, J lost 6 bases, and 15 bases lay in between. Germline V gene data show CDR1 as MDHEN and CDR2 as SYDVKM. The CDR3 consists of 13 residues. The CDR3 loop reads CASTFDTVDGYTF. CDR3 DNA: TGTGCCAGCACCTTCGACACGGTAGATGGCTACACCTTC.

The chain joins TRBV30 to TRBJ1-1; D gene ambiguous. CDR3 length equals 13 residues. Per the germline V gene, CDR1 is GTSNPN and CDR2 is SVGIG (reference sequence). The ends were cut back, 2 bases at V and 0 bases at J, with 7 bases in the middle. CDR3 DNA: TGTGCCTGGAGTCCGGGATTGAACACTGAAGCTTTCTTT. Translating it yields CAWSPGLNTEAFF.

V is TRBV29-1 and J is TRBJ2-7; 8 bases agree with TRBD2. The trim removed 8 bases at V and 1 base at J, leaving 7 bases unmatched. Germline V CDR1 and CDR2: SQVTM, ANQGSEA. The CDR3 runs to 13 residues. The CDR3 DNA sequence: TGCAGCTCCCTCGGGGGGGAGTCCTACGAGCAGTACTTC. Amino acid sequence: CSSLGGESYEQYF.

The chain has TRBV20-1 and TRBJ1-5; no clear D. CDR1 is DFQATT, CDR2 SNEGSKA, per germline (reference sequence). This CDR3 is built from 14 residues. Trimming cost V 6 bases and J 1 base, with 13 bases left between them. CDR3 protein: CSAMLPGSNQPQHF. The CDR3 region has the DNA TGCAGTGCAATGTTGCCGGGGAGCAATCAGCCCCAGCATTTT.

This chain joins TRBV7-9 and TRBJ1-2; no definite D call. CDR1 and CDR2 (germline): SEHNR, FQNEAQ (reference sequence). Trimming took off 1 base at V and 4 bases at J, with 13 bases between the two ends. The CDR3 totals 15 residues. CDR3 loop: CASSLGQDESYGYTF. In nucleotides, the CDR3 is TGTGCCAGCAGCTTAGGGCAGGATGAGAGCTATGGCTACACCTTC.

J is TRBJ2-1 and V is TRBV6-5; D is unclear. The germline CDR1 and CDR2 sequences are MNHEY and SVGAGI. The CDR3 sequence is 16 residues long. The V end lost 0 bases, the J end lost 4 bases, and 13 bases lay between the germline ends. The CDR3 DNA reads as TGTGCCAGCAGTTACTCGTCCTTTTCAGATTACAATGAGCAGTTCTTC. Protein sequence: CASSYSSFSDYNEQFF.

This chain connects TRBV5-1 to TRBJ2-7, with 7 bases matching TRBD1. The CDR3 runs to 13 residues. V lost 6 bases to trimming and J lost 2 bases; unmatched junction nucleotides: 5. Germline values: CDR1 SGHRS, CDR2 YFSETQ. CDR3: CASTTGTAYEQYF. As DNA, the CDR3 is TGCGCCAGCACCACGGGGACAGCCTACGAGCAGTACTTC.

In this sample, this clonotype turned up once. This chain links TRBV20-1 with TRBJ2-1, with unresolved D. From germline, CDR1 is DFQATT and CDR2 SNEGSKA (reference sequence). There are 14 residues in the CDR3. Between the trimmed V and J ends, which lost 0 bases and 6 bases, there was a span of 12 bases. CDR3 amino acids: CSARDHSVLNEQFF. The CDR3 nucleotides read TGCAGTGCTAGAGACCACAGCGTGCTCAATGAGCAGTTCTTC.

V is TRBV4-1 and J is TRBJ2-1, with 8 bases fitting TRBD2. With 0 bases clipped from V and 7 bases from J, the junction kept 5 bases outside the gene matches. The CDR3 runs 15 residues. Germline loops: CDR1 MGHRA, CDR2 YSYEKL. CDR3 amino acids: CASSQEAGTRNEQFF. CDR3 nucleotides: TGCGCCAGCAGCCAAGAAGCCGGGACTAGAAATGAGCAGTTCTTC.

The V and J genes are TRBV7-9 and TRBJ2-7; 8 bases are a match to TRBD2. From germline, CDR1 is SEHNR and CDR2 FQNEAQ (reference sequence). The V segment lost 2 bases and the J segment 5 bases; nucleotides outside the gene matches: 8. The CDR3 covers 15 residues. The CDR3 bases are TGTGCCAGCAGCTTACCGGGACTAGGCCATAACGAGCAGTACTTC. It translates to CASSLPGLGHNEQYF.

V and J are TRBV2 and TRBJ2-2; no clear D gene. Trimming took 11 bases from V and 8 from J, leaving 9 bases between them. The germline V gene encodes CDR1 SNHLY and CDR2 FYNNEI. The CDR3 covers 10 residues. The CDR3 is CASSVGELFF. CDR3 in DNA: TGTGCCTCCTCAGTAGGGGAGCTGTTTTTT.

The chain recombines TRBV9 with TRBJ2-1, with D perhaps TRBD1 or TRBD2 (5 bases each). The CDR3 runs to 15 residues. Trimming stripped 4 bases from V and 7 bases from J, with 18 bases between. Germline V gives CDR1 SGDLS, CDR2 YYNGEE. The CDR3 DNA sequence: TGTGCCAGCAGCCAAGGGCAGGGAGCCTTGAATGAGCAGTTCTTC. It specifies CASSQGQGALNEQFF.

The chain recombines TRBV5-1 with TRBJ2-4; tentatively, D is TRBD1 or TRBD2 (6 bases each). V was shortened by 1 base and J by 2 bases, with 16 bases between the two germline ends. The CDR3 length is 17 residues. Germline CDR1 and CDR2: SGHRS and YFSETQ. The DNA for the CDR3 is TGCGCCAGCAGCTTGAGAGGGGGGTTTGAAACCAAAAACATTCAGTACTTC. This codes for CASSLRGGFETKNIQYF.

This rearrangement joins TRBV20-1 to TRBJ1-2; D remains ambiguous. The CDR3 loop spans 14 amino acids. Trimming left V 0 bases short and J 6 bases short, with 14 bases between. CDR1 and CDR2 (germline): DFQATT, SNEGSKA (reference sequence). DNA for the CDR3: TGCAGTGCTAGAGATCTTGTAGGTTCCCATGGCTACACCTTC. Translated: CSARDLVGSHGYTF.

The chain has TRBV29-1 and TRBJ2-5; D not resolved. Germline values: CDR1 SQVTM, CDR2 ANQGSEA. The CDR3 runs to 16 residues. V gave up 2 bases and J gave up 0 bases, with 16 bases separating them. CDR3 sequence: CSVERAYGQYQETQYF. In DNA form, the CDR3 reads TGCAGCGTTGAAAGGGCCTACGGGCAGTACCAAGAGACCCAGTACTTC.

This clonotype was detected once. This chain joins TRBV19 and TRBJ1-2; D perhaps matches TRBD1 (5 bases). The V end lost 6 bases, the J end lost 4 bases, and 21 bases lay between the germline ends. The length of the CDR3 is 16 residues. CDR1 is LNHDA and CDR2 is SQIVND in the germline V gene (reference sequence). Here the CDR3 reads CASSLTTGTHAYGYTF. DNA of the CDR3: TGTGCCAGTAGCCTGACAACCGGGACCCACGCCTATGGCTACACCTTC.

The CDR3 coding sequence is TGTGCCAGCAGTGAAGGTTACGGGAACGAGCAGTACTTC. Translating it yields CASSEGYGNEQYF. This chain uses TRBV2 with TRBJ2-7, with D maybe TRBD2 (5 bases). The CDR3 has 13 amino acids. Germline V gene lookup returns CDR1 SNHLY and CDR2 FYNNEI. Trimming stripped 1 base from V and 5 bases from J, with 9 bases between.

The rearrangement uses TRBV4-1 and TRBJ1-4; a weak D match, TRBD1 (5 bases). This CDR3 is built from 15 residues. V gave up 1 base and J gave up 8 bases, with 14 bases separating them. Germline CDR1 MGHRA, CDR2 YSYEKL. CDR3 loop: CASSQGPGSREKLFF. The CDR3 coding sequence is TGCGCCAGCAGCCAAGGTCCAGGGAGTAGAGAAAAACTGTTTTTT.

This clonotype came up once. The chain is built from TRBV7-9 and TRBJ1-1; no clear D. Germline CDR1 and CDR2: SEHNR and FQNEAQ (reference sequence). V was clipped by 0 bases and J by 2 bases, with 4 bases between them. The CDR3 length is 13 residues. The DNA for the CDR3 is TGTGCCAGCAGCTTAGCGTTAAACACTGAAGCTTTCTTT. Its protein product is CASSLALNTEAFF.

V and J are TRBV28 and TRBJ2-1, with D perhaps TRBD1 (6 bases). Trimming took 4 bases from V and 8 from J, leaving 15 bases between them. Germline V CDR1 and CDR2: MDHEN, SYDVKM. This CDR3 spans 14 amino acids. The CDR3 sequence is CASSWTASRYEQFF. CDR3 in DNA: TGTGCCAGCAGTTGGACAGCGAGTCGGTATGAGCAGTTCTTC.

The chain employs TRBV9 and TRBJ1-5; perhaps TRBD1 as D (6 bases). The CDR3 runs to 15 residues. V shed 3 bases and J shed 4 bases, with 14 bases lying between them. Germline CDR1 and CDR2: SGDLS and YYNGEE. The CDR3 nucleotides are TGTGCCAGCAGCGCAGCGGGGGGCGTGAATCAGCCCCAGCATTTT. The encoded protein is CASSAAGGVNQPQHF.

The chain combines TRBV11-3 with TRBJ1-1; D is unclear. V was cut by 5 bases and J by 2 bases, with 18 bases left in between. CDR3 length: 16 amino acids. The germline gives CDR1 SGHNT, CDR2 YENEEA. CDR3 sequence: CASSQGLPLHNTEAFF. The CDR3 DNA reads TGTGCCAGCAGCCAAGGGCTCCCGCTTCATAACACTGAAGCTTTCTTT.

The genes are TRBV5-4 and TRBJ2-3, with TRBD1 matching 9 bases. Germline-derived CDR1 and CDR2 are SGHNT and YYREEE (reference sequence). There are 14 residues in the CDR3. Trimming at V came to 4 bases and at J to 6 bases, leaving 6 bases not matched to a gene. The CDR3 DNA reads TGTGCCAGCAGCGAAATGGACAGGGGTGATACGCAGTATTTT. Amino acid sequence: CASSEMDRGDTQYF.

V and J are TRBV7-9 and TRBJ2-3; unclear D gene. Germline CDR1 SEHNR, CDR2 FQNEAQ (reference sequence). V was cut by 3 bases and J by 2 bases, with 15 bases left in between. The CDR3 has 16 amino acids. CDR3 residues: CASSFGQSRNTDTQYF. The CDR3 DNA reads TGTGCCAGCAGCTTCGGTCAATCGAGAAACACAGATACGCAGTATTTT.

This sequence joins TRBV3-1 and TRBJ2-1, with TRBD2 identical over 7 bases. The length of the CDR3 is 17 residues. V trimming: 5 bases; J trimming: 2 bases; junction bases outside the gene matches: 12. Germline CDR1 reads LGHDT; CDR2 reads YNNKEL (reference sequence). For the CDR3, the DNA is TGTGCCAGCAGCACGAACCGCGGGACTAACACCTACAATGAGCAGTTCTTC. Its protein is CASSTNRGTNTYNEQFF.

V is TRBV30 and J is TRBJ2-5, with D uncertain. V lost 4 bases and J lost 5, with 14 bases in between. The CDR3 is made up of 13 amino acids. Germline V gene sequence: CDR1 GTSNPN, CDR2 SVGIG (reference sequence). The DNA of the CDR3 is TGTGCCTGGATACCTGAGCCCATGGAGACCCAGTACTTC. The encoded protein is CAWIPEPMETQYF.